This is a list of T cell receptor beta chains from one sample in a study of T-cell reconstitution after alpha-beta-depleted transplantation in children. One entry per CDR3 protein results from TCRdb running MiXCR on the PCR reads. Among fewer than 700,000 distinct CDR3 sequences listed, over 10% were seen once. The sequencing used PBMCs, mostly from graft donor cells, collected 360 days after TCRalphabeta/CD19-depleted stem cell transplant. These receptors originate from a male patient under 18 who had a stem cell transplant for acute myeloid leukemia, so the T cells may come from the graft donor. Each CDR3 is given with its conserved first and last residue.

len: 15
j_gene: TRBJ2-1
v_gene: TRBV4-2
CDR3aa: CASSQGRGRGNEQFF

len: 15
j_gene: TRBJ2-7
v_gene: TRBV29-1
CDR3aa: CSVEDRGSGSYEQYF

len: 13
j_gene: TRBJ1-2
v_gene: TRBV7-9
CDR3aa: CASSRSQGSGYTF

len: 13
j_gene: TRBJ2-2
v_gene: TRBV9
CDR3aa: CASSPRTTGELFF

len: 13
j_gene: TRBJ2-2
v_gene: TRBV29-1
CDR3aa: CSGGLAAPGELFF

len: 15
j_gene: TRBJ1-5
v_gene: TRBV28
CDR3aa: CASSVAHRDNQPQHF

len: 15
j_gene: TRBJ2-5
v_gene: TRBV28
CDR3aa: CASSLFREGQKTQYF

len: 13
j_gene: TRBJ1-1
v_gene: TRBV28
CDR3aa: CASSFTGIVEAFF

len: 17
j_gene: TRBJ2-7
v_gene: TRBV4-3
CDR3aa: CASSQVFDSASSYEQYF

len: 13
j_gene: TRBJ2-7
v_gene: TRBV28
CDR3aa: CASSFSNLYEQYF

len: 14
j_gene: TRBJ2-3
v_gene: TRBV3-1
CDR3aa: CASSYQRGTDTQYF

len: 16
j_gene: TRBJ2-3
v_gene: TRBV21-1
CDR3aa: CASSTPQDRLTDTQYF

len: 16
j_gene: TRBJ2-5
v_gene: TRBV20-1
CDR3aa: CSANPDSVFREETQYF

len: 14
j_gene: TRBJ2-1
v_gene: TRBV20-1
CDR3aa: CSATGAGVGNEQFF

len: 16
j_gene: TRBJ2-4
v_gene: TRBV14
CDR3aa: CASSPPPHEAKNIQYF

len: 14
j_gene: TRBJ1-5
v_gene: TRBV20-1
CDR3aa: CSARYPGSNQPQHF

len: 13
j_gene: TRBJ2-1
v_gene: TRBV12-3/TRBV12-4
CDR3aa: CASSPRGDNEQFF

len: 16
j_gene: TRBJ2-3
v_gene: TRBV4-2
CDR3aa: CASSQEAGLSTDTQYF

len: 18
j_gene: TRBJ2-2
v_gene: TRBV6-2/TRBV6-3
CDR3aa: CASSYPHRVSMGTGELFF

len: 14
j_gene: TRBJ2-7
v_gene: TRBV7-2
CDR3aa: CASSLEWLAPEQYF

len: 16
j_gene: TRBJ2-1
v_gene: TRBV4-3
CDR3aa: CASSQDIGDRGNEQFF

len: 16
j_gene: TRBJ2-6
v_gene: TRBV5-1
CDR3aa: CASSLGYNSGANVLTF

len: 18
j_gene: TRBJ2-7
v_gene: TRBV9
CDR3aa: CASSVGGLAGLLPYEQYF

len: 18
j_gene: TRBJ2-1
v_gene: TRBV7-3
CDR3aa: CASSPLRLGAGENNEQFF

len: 12
j_gene: TRBJ2-7
v_gene: TRBV29-1
CDR3aa: CSVEDRGNEQYF

len: 13
j_gene: TRBJ2-1
v_gene: TRBV6-6
CDR3aa: CASNYPSYNEQFF

len: 17
j_gene: TRBJ2-1
v_gene: TRBV20-1
CDR3aa: CSAARQSQGLSYNEQFF